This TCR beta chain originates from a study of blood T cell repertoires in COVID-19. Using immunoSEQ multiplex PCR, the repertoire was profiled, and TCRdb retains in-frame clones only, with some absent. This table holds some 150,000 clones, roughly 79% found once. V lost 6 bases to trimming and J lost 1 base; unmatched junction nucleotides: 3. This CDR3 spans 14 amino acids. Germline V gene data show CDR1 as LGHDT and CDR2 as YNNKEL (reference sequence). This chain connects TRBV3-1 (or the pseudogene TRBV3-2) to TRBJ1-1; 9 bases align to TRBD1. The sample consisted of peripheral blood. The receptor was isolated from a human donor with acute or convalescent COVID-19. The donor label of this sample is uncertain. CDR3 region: CASSTTGGNTEAFF. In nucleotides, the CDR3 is TGTGCCAGCAGTACGACAGGGGGGAACACTGAAGCTTTCTTT.